This entry is about one TCR beta chain. Antigen unknown. This sample was taken from a study of cytomegalovirus exposure and HLA in healthy donors. In the PCR, 60 Vbeta and 13 Jbeta primers were used. Produced via immunoSEQ multiplex PCR; TCRdb's table is partial and in-frame only. The data show 150,000 to 200,000 clones, with more than 65% seen just once and less than 3.5% held by the top ten. Study results and caveats: Later on, analysis showed that most CMV-associated TCR beta chains appeared to be HLA-restricted. As a later analysis showed, several of the most significant clusters appeared to be linked to common viral pathogens.

The germline V gene has CDR1 SQVTM and CDR2 ANQGSEA. There are 12 residues in the CDR3. V lost 4 bases, J lost 11 bases, and 17 bases lay in between. The clonotype comes from a middle-aged woman in good health and CMV-seropositive. V and J are TRBV29-1 and TRBJ1-1; unclear D gene. Sequencing used PBMCs. CDR3 nucleotide sequence: TGCAGCGTTGCGTTGTTGGCCGGAGAGGCTTTCTTT. Protein sequence: CSVALLAGEAFF.